The clone carrying this TCR beta chain was counted a single time. Its antigen is as yet unknown. The sample originates from a study of stem cell transplantation in POMP-related autoinflammatory disease. General study findings and limits: PRAID patients trended toward lower TRB diversity and higher clonality in all analyzed T-cell subsets.

TCRdb's copy holds only in-frame clones and misses some; the assay was immunoSEQ multiplex PCR. There are some 68,000 clones in the sample; roughly 93% occur only once, and about 0.66% lies in the top ten. Trimming shortened V by 0 bases and J by 6 bases, and 15 bases separated the two germline ends. Germline CDR1 MGHRA, CDR2 YSYEKL. The CDR3 covers 16 residues. The input for sequencing was CD4+ T cells from PBMCs, taken after stem cell transplantation. This receptor was identified in a human patient with POMP-related autoinflammation and immune dysregulation (PRAID). The graft donor may be the source of some T cells. This chain joins TRBV4-1 and TRBJ2-4; D may be TRBD1 or TRBD2 (6 bases each). Here the CDR3 DNA reads TGCGCCAGCAGCCAAGATAGAGGGGGGAAGAGAAACATTCAGTACTTC. Translation gives CASSQDRGGKRNIQYF.